This TCR beta chain is from a study of blood T cell repertoires in COVID-19. The wider study: The analysed material was cDNA or gDNA that came from T cells, B-cell-depleted T cells, or PBMCs.

Per the study methods: Estimation of nucleated cell counts relied on the amplification of reference gene primers. This table comes from immunoSEQ multiplex PCR, and its TCRdb copy is limited to in-frame clones, with some not included. The V and J calls and the clone size are those of that table, but D and trimming were determined from the DNA. The repertoire includes 100,000 or so clones, roughly 90% of them detected once, and roughly 6.5% sits in the top ten. The CDR3 runs to 12 residues. The germline gives CDR1 SQVTM, CDR2 ANQGSEA. After removal of 5 bases from V and 4 bases from J, the junction contained 4 bases not matched to a gene.

The TCR was taken from a woman aged 55-70 years with acute or convalescent COVID-19. This chain connects TRBV29-1 to TRBJ1-2; 7 bases align to TRBD1. Sequencing was done on a sample of peripheral blood. The CDR3 is CSVQQGSYGYTF. CDR3 DNA: TGCAGCGTTCAACAGGGGAGCTATGGCTACACCTTC. Together with reference TRBV29-1 and TRBJ1-2, the CDR3 gives the full variable domain: SAVISQKPSRDICQRGTSLTIQCQVDSQVTMMFWYRQQPGQSLTLIATANQGSEATYESGFVIDKFPISRPNLTFSTLTVSNMSPEDSSIYLCSVQQGSYGYTFGSGTRLTVV.